Described below is a single T cell receptor beta chain sequence and its context. Trimming at V came to 1 base and at J to 2 bases, leaving 5 bases not matched to a gene. The CDR3 has 16 amino acids. Germline V gives CDR1 LNHDA, CDR2 SQIVND (reference sequence). The data originate from a study of blood T cell repertoires in COVID-19. Study-level background: The origin of the acute and convalescent COVID-19 samples was the United States, Italy and Spain. PBMCs, B-cell-depleted T cells, or T cells provided the cDNA or gDNA that made up the material.

In the authors' methods: Amplification of reference gene primers was used by the study to estimate nucleated cell counts. TCRdb's table, derived via immunoSEQ multiplex PCR, lists solely in-frame clones and lacks some. The V and J calls and clone size are taken from that table; D and trimming were inferred from the DNA. The table shows about 290,000 clones, with under 90% occurring only once. The sequencing input was peripheral blood. This chain connects TRBV19 to TRBJ2-1, with 7 bases aligning to TRBD2. The receptor comes from a woman aged 25 to 39 with COVID-19, enrolled during active disease. The CDR3 bases are TGTGCCAGTAGTATAGTAGGGACTATGACCTACAATGAGCAGTTCTTC. Amino acid sequence: CASSIVGTMTYNEQFF.